The TCR beta chain under discussion was sequenced for a study of blood T cells in healthy people across ages. Study findings and constraints: Older age coincided with a roughly linear decline in TCR beta diversity per million T cells.

V dropped 5 bases and J dropped 7 bases, with 17 bases sitting between them. CDR3 length: 14 amino acids. Germline V CDR1 and CDR2: SEHNR, FQNEAQ (reference sequence). Turning to this clonotype: Its antigen is unknown.

A sample-barcoded 5' primer and a J-beta primer mix were used in a second PCR of roughly 6 to 12 cycles. TCRdb reanalysed the 5' RACE reads using MiXCR and keeps one entry per CDR3 protein. The sample holds fewer than 800,000 distinct CDR3 sequences, 49% seen once. The receptor was derived from a woman aged 55-69 years in good health. The chain has TRBV7-9 and TRBJ2-5; weak D call: TRBD2 (5 bases). Sequences were obtained from blood. The CDR3 loop reads CASSAGVGVGTQYF. The CDR3 DNA sequence: TGTGCCAGCAGCGCGGGCGTTGGGGTAGGGACCCAGTACTTC.